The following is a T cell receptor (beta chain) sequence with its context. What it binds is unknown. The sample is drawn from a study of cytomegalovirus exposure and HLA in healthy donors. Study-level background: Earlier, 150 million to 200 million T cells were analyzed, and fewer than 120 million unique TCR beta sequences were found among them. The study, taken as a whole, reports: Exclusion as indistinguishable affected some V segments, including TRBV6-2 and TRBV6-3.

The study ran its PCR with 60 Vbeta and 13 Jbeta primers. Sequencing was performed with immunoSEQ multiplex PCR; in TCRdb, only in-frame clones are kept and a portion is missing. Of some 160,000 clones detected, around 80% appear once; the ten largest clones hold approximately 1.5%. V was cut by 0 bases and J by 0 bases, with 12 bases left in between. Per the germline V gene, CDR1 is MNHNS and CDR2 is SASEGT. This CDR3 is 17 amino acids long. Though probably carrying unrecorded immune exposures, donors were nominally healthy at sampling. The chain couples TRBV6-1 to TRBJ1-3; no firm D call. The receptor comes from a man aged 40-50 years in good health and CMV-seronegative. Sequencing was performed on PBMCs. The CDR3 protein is CASSEASMTLSGNTIYF. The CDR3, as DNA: TGTGCCAGCAGTGAAGCGTCCATGACTCTCTCTGGAAACACCATATATTTT.